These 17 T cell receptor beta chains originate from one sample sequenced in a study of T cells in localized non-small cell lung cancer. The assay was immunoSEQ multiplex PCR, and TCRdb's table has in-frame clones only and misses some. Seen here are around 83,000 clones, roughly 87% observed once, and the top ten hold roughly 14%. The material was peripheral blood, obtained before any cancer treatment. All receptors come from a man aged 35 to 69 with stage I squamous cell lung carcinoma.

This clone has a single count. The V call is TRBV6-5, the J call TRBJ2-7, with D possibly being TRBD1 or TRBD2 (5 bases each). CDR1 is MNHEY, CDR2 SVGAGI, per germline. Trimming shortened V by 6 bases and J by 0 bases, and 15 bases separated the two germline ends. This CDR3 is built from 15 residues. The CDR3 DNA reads TGTGCCAGCAGACACCGGGACGGCAGCTCCTACGAGCAGTACTTC. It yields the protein CASRHRDGSSYEQYF.

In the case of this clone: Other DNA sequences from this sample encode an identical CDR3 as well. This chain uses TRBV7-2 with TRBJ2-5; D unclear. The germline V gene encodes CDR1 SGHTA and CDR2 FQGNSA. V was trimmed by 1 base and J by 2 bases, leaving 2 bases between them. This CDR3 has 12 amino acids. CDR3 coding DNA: TGTGCCAGCAGCTTAGATCAAGAGACCCAGTACTTC. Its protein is CASSLDQETQYF.

DNA for the CDR3: TGTGCCAGCAGCTTAGGACAGGGGGCTGGTAGGTCCGAGCAGTACTTC. This sequence encodes CASSLGQGAGRSEQYF. The chain carries TRBV7-6 and TRBJ2-7; 10 bases align to TRBD1. CDR1 is SGHVS and CDR2 is FNYEAQ in the germline V gene. The CDR3 length is 16 residues. Unmatched junction bases numbered 9, after V lost 1 base and J lost 6 bases.

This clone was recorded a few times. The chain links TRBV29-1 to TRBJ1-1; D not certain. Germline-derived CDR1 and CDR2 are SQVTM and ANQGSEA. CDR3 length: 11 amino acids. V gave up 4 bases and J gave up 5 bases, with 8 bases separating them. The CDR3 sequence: CSVAGRTEAFF. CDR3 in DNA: TGCAGCGTTGCCGGACGGACTGAAGCTTTCTTT.

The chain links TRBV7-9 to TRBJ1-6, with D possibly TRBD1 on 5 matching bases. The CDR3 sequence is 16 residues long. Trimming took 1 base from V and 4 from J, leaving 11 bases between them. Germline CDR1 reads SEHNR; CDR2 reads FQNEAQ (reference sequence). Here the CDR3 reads CASSLGRGDYNSPLHF. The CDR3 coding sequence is TGTGCCAGCAGCTTAGGAAGGGGAGATTATAATTCACCCCTCCACTTT.

CDR3 in amino acids: CASSPRQGRQQPGEQYF. Here the CDR3 DNA reads TGTGCCAGCAGCCCGCGACAGGGAAGACAGCAACCCGGCGAGCAGTACTTC. J is TRBJ2-7 and V is TRBV7-2; the match to TRBD1 covers 7 bases. CDR3 length equals 17 residues. Germline CDR1 is SGHTA and CDR2 is FQGNSA. V gave up 5 bases and J gave up 6 bases; unmatched junction bases: 19.

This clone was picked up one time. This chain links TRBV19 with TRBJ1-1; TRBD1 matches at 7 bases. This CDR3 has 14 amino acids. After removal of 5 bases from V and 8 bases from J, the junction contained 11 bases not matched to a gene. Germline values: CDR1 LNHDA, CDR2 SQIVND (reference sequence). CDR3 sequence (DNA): TGTGCCAGTAGTCTTCCGGGACAGCCTTTCGAAGCTTTCTTT. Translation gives CASSLPGQPFEAFF.

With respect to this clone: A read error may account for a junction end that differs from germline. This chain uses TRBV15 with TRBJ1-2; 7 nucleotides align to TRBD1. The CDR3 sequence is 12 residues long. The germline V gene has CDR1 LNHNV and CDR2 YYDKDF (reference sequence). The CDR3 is CATSSAQGTKGF. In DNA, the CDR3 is TGTGCCACCAGCAGTGCACAGGGGACCAAGGGCTTC.

CDR3 region: CASSHNGVSGNTIYF. The CDR3 coding sequence is TGCGCCAGCAGCCACAACGGAGTCTCTGGAAACACCATATATTTT. The chain couples TRBV4-3 to TRBJ1-3; the D is unclear. The CDR3 extends over 15 amino acids. V lost 3 bases and J lost 0, with 9 bases in between. Germline CDR1 LGHNA, CDR2 YSLEER.

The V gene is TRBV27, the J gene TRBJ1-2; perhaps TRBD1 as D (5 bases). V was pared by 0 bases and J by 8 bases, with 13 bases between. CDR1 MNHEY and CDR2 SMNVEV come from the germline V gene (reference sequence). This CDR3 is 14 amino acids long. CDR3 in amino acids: CASSLSIRAGGYTF. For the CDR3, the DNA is TGTGCCAGCAGTTTATCGATCAGGGCGGGCGGCTACACCTTC.

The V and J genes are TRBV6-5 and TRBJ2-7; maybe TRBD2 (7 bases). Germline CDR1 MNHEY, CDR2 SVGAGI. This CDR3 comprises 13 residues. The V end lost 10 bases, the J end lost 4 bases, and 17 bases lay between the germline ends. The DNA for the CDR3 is TGTGCCAATGGGGGCGGGGGTTGGTACGAGCAGTACTTC. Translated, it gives CANGGGGWYEQYF.

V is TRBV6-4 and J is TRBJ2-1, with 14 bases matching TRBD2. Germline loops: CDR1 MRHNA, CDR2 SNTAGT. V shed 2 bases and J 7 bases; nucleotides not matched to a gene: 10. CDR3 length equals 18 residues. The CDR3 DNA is TGTGCCAGCAGTGACCTACCGAGACTAGCGGGGGGGTGGAATGAGCAGTTCTTC. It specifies CASSDLPRLAGGWNEQFF.

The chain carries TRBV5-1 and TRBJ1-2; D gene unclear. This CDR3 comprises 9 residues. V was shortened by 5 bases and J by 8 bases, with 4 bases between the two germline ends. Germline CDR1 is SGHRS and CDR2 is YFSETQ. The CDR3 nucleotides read TGCGCCAGCAGGGCGGGCTACACCTTC. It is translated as CASRAGYTF.

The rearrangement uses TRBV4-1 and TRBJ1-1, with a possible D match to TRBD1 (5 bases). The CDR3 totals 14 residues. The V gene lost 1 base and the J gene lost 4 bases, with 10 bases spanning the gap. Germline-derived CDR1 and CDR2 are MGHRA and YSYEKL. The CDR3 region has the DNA TGCGCCAGCAGCCAAGGGGACTTCAGCACTGAAGCTTTCTTT. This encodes CASSQGDFSTEAFF.

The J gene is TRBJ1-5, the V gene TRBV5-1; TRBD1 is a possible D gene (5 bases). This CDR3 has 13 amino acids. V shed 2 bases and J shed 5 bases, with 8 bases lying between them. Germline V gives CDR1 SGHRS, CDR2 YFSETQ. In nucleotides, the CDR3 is TGCGCCAGCAGCTTTACGGGGGATCAGCCCCAGCATTTT. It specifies CASSFTGDQPQHF.

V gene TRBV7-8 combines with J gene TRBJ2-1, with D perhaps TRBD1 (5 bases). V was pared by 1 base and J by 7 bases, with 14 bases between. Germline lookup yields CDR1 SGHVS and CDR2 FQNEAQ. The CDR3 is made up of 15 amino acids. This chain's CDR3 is CASSLEEAKGNEQFF. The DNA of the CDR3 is TGTGCCAGCAGCTTAGAAGAGGCCAAGGGGAATGAGCAGTTCTTC.

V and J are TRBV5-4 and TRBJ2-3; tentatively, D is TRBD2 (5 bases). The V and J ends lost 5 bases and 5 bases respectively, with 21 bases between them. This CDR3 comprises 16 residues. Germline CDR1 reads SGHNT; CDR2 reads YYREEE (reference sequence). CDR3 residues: CASSLETTSVRDTQYF. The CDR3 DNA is TGTGCCAGCAGTCTCGAGACCACTAGTGTAAGAGATACGCAGTATTTT. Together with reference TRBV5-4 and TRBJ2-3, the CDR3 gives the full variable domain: ETGVTQSPTHLIKTRGQQVTLRCSSQSGHNTVSWYQQALGQGPQFIFQYYREEENGRGNFPPRFSGLQFPNYSSELNVNALELDDSALYLCASSLETTSVRDTQYFGPGTRLTVL.